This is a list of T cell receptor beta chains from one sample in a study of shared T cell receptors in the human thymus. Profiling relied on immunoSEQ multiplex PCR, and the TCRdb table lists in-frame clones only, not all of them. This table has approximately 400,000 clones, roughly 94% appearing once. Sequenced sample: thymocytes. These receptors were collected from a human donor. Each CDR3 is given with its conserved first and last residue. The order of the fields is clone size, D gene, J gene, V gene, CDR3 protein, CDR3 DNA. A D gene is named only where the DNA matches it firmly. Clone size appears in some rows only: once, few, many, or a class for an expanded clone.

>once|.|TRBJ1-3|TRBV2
CASSGGNTIYF
TGTGCCAGCAGTGGGGGAAACACCATATATTTT
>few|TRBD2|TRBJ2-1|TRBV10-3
CAISDGGRYVNEQFF
TGTGCCATCAGTGATGGCGGGAGATACGTCAATGAGCAGTTCTTC
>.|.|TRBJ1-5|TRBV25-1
CASSEGEHSNQPQHF
TGTGCCAGCAGTGAGGGGGAGCATAGCAATCAGCCCCAGCATTTT
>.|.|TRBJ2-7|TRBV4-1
CASSQDVRGAYEQYF
TGCGCCAGCAGCCAAGATGTAAGGGGCGCCTACGAGCAGTACTTC
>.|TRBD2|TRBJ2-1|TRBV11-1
CASSPASGKGYEQFF
TGTGCCAGCAGCCCAGCTAGCGGGAAGGGGTATGAGCAGTTCTTC
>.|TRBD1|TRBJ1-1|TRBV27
CASKPLGQGWRNTEAFF
TGTGCCAGCAAGCCCCTAGGACAGGGGTGGCGGAACACTGAAGCTTTCTTT
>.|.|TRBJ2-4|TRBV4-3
CASSQVFQRVKNIQYF
TGCGCCAGCAGCCAAGTCTTCCAGCGGGTCAAAAACATTCAGTACTTC
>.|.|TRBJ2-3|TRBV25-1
CASLGQSTDTQYF
TGTGCCAGCTTGGGGCAGAGCACAGATACGCAGTATTTT
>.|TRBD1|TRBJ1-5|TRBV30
CAWNPDRGCLCNQPQHF
TGTGCCTGGAACCCTGACAGGGGGTGCCTCTGCAATCAGCCCCAGCATTTT
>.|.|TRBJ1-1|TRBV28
CASTYGDLKMEAFF
TGTGCCAGCACCTACGGGGACCTTAAAATGGAAGCTTTCTTT
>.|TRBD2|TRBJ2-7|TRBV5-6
CASGEGGHEQYF
TGTGCCAGCGGAGAGGGAGGGCACGAGCAGTACTTC
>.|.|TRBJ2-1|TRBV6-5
CASSYLPASANNEQFF
TGTGCCAGCAGTTACCTCCCGGCATCCGCAAACAATGAGCAGTTCTTC
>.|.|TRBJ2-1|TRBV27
CASSLSVGEEQFF
TGTGCCAGCAGTTTATCGGTGGGGGAGGAGCAGTTCTTC
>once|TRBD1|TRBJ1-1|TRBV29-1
CSVQGENNTEAFF
TGCAGCGTGCAGGGGGAGAACAACACTGAAGCTTTCTTT
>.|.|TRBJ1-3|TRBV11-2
CASSFIPPIENTIYF
TGTGCCAGCAGCTTCATCCCCCCGATTGAAAACACCATATATTTT
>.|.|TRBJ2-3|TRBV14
CASSQDGTGLGSTDTQYF
TGTGCCAGCAGCCAAGATGGGACGGGACTGGGTAGCACAGATACGCAGTATTTT
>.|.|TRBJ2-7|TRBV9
CASSGSSEEQYF
TGTGCCAGCAGCGGCTCATCGGAGGAGCAGTACTTC
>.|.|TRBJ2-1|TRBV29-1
CSVEDPTRSHYNEQFF
TGCAGCGTTGAAGATCCGACTCGATCACATTACAATGAGCAGTTCTTC
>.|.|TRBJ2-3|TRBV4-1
CASSFRDLTDTQYF
TGCGCCAGCAGCTTCCGGGATCTCACAGATACGCAGTATTTT
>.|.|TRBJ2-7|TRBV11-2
CASSARTYEQYF
TGTGCCAGCAGCGCCCGGACCTACGAGCAGTACTTC
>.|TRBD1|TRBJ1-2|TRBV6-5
CASCLTGRYGYTF
TGTGCCAGTTGTCTGACAGGGCGTTATGGCTACACCTTC
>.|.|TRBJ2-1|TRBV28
CASSDPGGRKSNSYNEQFF
TGTGCCAGCAGCGACCCTGGGGGGCGGAAGTCGAACTCCTACAATGAGCAGTTCTTC
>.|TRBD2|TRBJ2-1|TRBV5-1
CASSLGLAFGHEQFF
TGCGCCAGCAGCTTGGGACTAGCTTTTGGCCATGAGCAGTTCTTC
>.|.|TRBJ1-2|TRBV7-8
CASSDSRGFYYGYTF
TGTGCCAGCAGCGACTCCAGGGGTTTCTACTATGGCTACACCTTC
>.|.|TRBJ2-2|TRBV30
CAWRGLRERGTGELFF
TGTGCCTGGAGAGGGCTCCGGGAGAGGGGGACCGGGGAGCTGTTTTTT
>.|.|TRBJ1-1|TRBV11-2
CASSLQRAEAFF
TGTGCCAGCAGCTTACAGAGGGCCGAAGCTTTCTTT
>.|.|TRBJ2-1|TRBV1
CTSSPLGEIPGSYNEQFF
TGCACCAGCAGCCCCCTGGGAGAAATTCCAGGCTCCTACAATGAGCAGTTCTTC